The entry that follows covers one T cell receptor beta chain sequence. What it binds is not known. Together with a sample-barcoded 5' primer, a J-beta primer mix was included in a second PCR lasting roughly 6 to 12 cycles. MiXCR was run by TCRdb on the 5' RACE reads, yielding one entry per CDR3 protein. The sample holds more than 500,000 distinct CDR3 sequences, about 26% seen once. Germline V CDR1 and CDR2: MNHEY, SVGEGT. Between the trimmed V and J ends, which lost 6 bases and 0 bases, there was a span of 8 bases. This CDR3 has 13 residues. The sample comes from a study of blood T cells in healthy people across ages. Study at large: There was about one barcoded beta molecule captured by template switching per two T cells.

Overall study findings and caveats: The study found more naive CD4+ cells and higher diversity in long-lived than aged donors.

The donors, healthy Caucasians from Russia, were aged about 6 to 95. V usage is TRBV6-2 or TRBV6-3 and J usage is TRBJ2-5; weak D call: TRBD1 (5 bases). The source material was blood. The clonotype originates from a woman in her seventies in good health. For the CDR3, the DNA is TGTGCCAGCAGCGGACACGACCAAGAGACCCAGTACTTC. It is translated as CASSGHDQETQYF.